This T cell receptor beta chain appears in the sequencing data of a study of glioma-infiltrating T cells after dendritic cell vaccination. The study, taken as a whole, reports: The cohort had few patients with full blood and tumor sets.

Trimming cost V 4 bases and J 0 bases; bases outside gene matches: 8. CDR1 and CDR2 (germline): MDHEN, SYDVKM. This CDR3 spans 16 amino acids. The immunoSEQ assay amplified TCRB CDR3 from up to roughly 2 ug DNA. Primers: 60 V beta forward and 13 J beta reverse. Data came from immunoSEQ multiplex PCR; TCRdb stores just in-frame clones and leaves some out. The sample consists of some 70,000 clones, 82% of them appearing once. Remarks on this clone: The antigen remains unidentified.

The sample in question was blood, obtained before dendritic cell vaccination. This chain links TRBV28 with TRBJ1-1; 7 bases line up with TRBD1. The receptor was derived from a human donor with glioblastoma. The CDR3 sequence is CASSSPGTALNTEAFF. Written as DNA, the CDR3 is TGTGCCAGCAGTTCCCCCGGGACAGCTTTGAACACTGAAGCTTTCTTT.